This TCR beta chain was retrieved from a study of T-cell reconstitution after alpha-beta-depleted transplantation in children. TCRbeta library construction was performed incorporating unique molecular identifiers. TCRdb reprocessed the PCR reads with MiXCR, giving one entry per CDR3 protein. The repertoire includes some 350,000 distinct CDR3 sequences, around 10% of them detected once, and roughly 2.5% sits in the top ten. In its sample, this clonotype was seen many times. Germline V gene lookup returns CDR1 SQVTM and CDR2 ANQGSEA. V was pared by 3 bases and J by 6 bases, with 9 bases of the junction left unmatched. The CDR3 is 14 residues long.

The source material was PBMCs from the stem cell graft donor, sampled from the stem cell graft. V and J are TRBV29-1 and TRBJ2-7; 9 nucleotides line up with TRBD1. The receptor comes from a human donor who donated a stem cell graft to a child with acute lymphoblastic leukemia. The CDR3 reads CSVDIGGQGVEQYF. As DNA, the CDR3 is TGCAGCGTTGATATCGGGGGACAGGGTGTCGAGCAGTACTTC.